This TCR beta chain was found in a study of OX40 agonist ivuxolimab in advanced cancers. At the level of the study: Patients got intravenous ivuxolimab at 0.01 to 10 mg/kg every 2 weeks. In three patients, partial responses were observed, one with hepatocellular carcinoma and two with cutaneous melanoma.

Profiling relied on immunoSEQ multiplex PCR, and the TCRdb table lists in-frame clones only, not all of them. The sample has roughly 41,000 clones, 88% seen once; the top ten hold about 56%. As concerns this clone: The junction shows a germline mismatch at one end, possibly a read error.

This CDR3 region has 14 residues. Germline assignment: CDR1 SGHRS and CDR2 YFSETQ. The chain employs TRBV5-1 and TRBJ2-3; 7 nucleotides agree with TRBD2. The receptor was isolated from an adult with an advanced solid tumor such as melanoma, head and neck, liver or kidney cancer. The material was CD4+ or CD8+ T cells sorted from blood, obtained in a trial of the OX40 agonist ivuxolimab. The CDR3 DNA reads TGCGCCAGCAGCCTAGCGGATAGCACATATACGCAGTATTTT. Protein: CASSLADSTYTQYF.